Listed below are T cell receptor beta chains from one sample, sequenced in a study of graft-versus-host responses after intestinal transplantation. TCRdb's copy holds only in-frame clones and misses some; the assay was immunoSEQ multiplex PCR. There are under 5,500 clones in the sample; around 75% occur only once, and 15% lies in the top ten. The source was ileum tissue, collected around 340 days after intestinal transplantation. Source of these receptors: a human patient who received an intestinal transplant, so some T cells may come from the graft donor. CDR3s leave out the opening cysteine and the closing phenylalanine or tryptophan. The order of the fields is CDR3 length, J gene, V gene, CDR3 protein.

16 | TRBJ2-2 | TRBV19 | ASSILGLAGVHTGELF
14 | TRBJ1-6 | TRBV9 | ASSAGGGQIDSPLH
12 | TRBJ2-7 | TRBV18 | ASPREDRGDEQY
13 | TRBJ2-1 | TRBV19 | ASTSGVSSYNEQF
13 | TRBJ2-7 | TRBV11-2 | ASSLKGAISYEQY
11 | TRBJ1-2 | TRBV7-9 | ASSPQGIYGYT
13 | TRBJ1-1 | TRBV28 | ASSLGWGLQYEAF
11 | TRBJ1-5 | TRBV28 | ASRGSLTQPQH
13 | TRBJ2-2 | TRBV7-3 | ASSKSSGNTGELF
13 | TRBJ2-3 | TRBV28 | ASLRGSYSTDTQY
15 | TRBJ2-3 | TRBV5-1 | ASSLGLAVGGTDTQY
12 | TRBJ2-7 | TRBV5-1 | ASSHKQGAYEQY
8 | TRBJ2-1 | TRBV20-1 | SALENEQF
13 | TRBJ2-5 | TRBV7-9 | ASSMGQGGQETQY
11 | TRBJ2-5 | TRBV27 | ASSLTRAETQY
11 | TRBJ1-6 | TRBV6-1 | ATRDTRGSPLH
13 | TRBJ2-5 | TRBV6-1 | ASSEVGLAQETQY
11 | TRBJ2-7 | TRBV2 | ARREVGDDEQY
12 | TRBJ2-7 | TRBV7-6 | ASSLLTDSYEQY
13 | TRBJ2-3 | TRBV27 | ASSSTGTDVDTQY
10 | TRBJ1-5 | TRBV28 | ASSPPGQPQH
12 | TRBJ2-3 | TRBV19 | ARSAAGPTDTQY
12 | TRBJ1-2 | TRBV5-5 | ASSLARSLYGYT
12 | TRBJ1-5 | TRBV6-1 | ASGATGGNQPQH
13 | TRBJ1-1 | TRBV4-2 | ASSRAGEEDTEAF
11 | TRBJ2-1 | TRBV4-1 | ASSQVSGNEQF
16 | TRBJ1-1 | TRBV10-3 | AISDFITGGERNTEAF
10 | TRBJ2-7 | TRBV29-1 | SVLTGSYEQY
10 | TRBJ1-2 | TRBV6-1 | ASKVGDYGYT
10 | TRBJ2-5 | TRBV6-6 | ASSPVIETQY
13 | TRBJ1-5 | TRBV28 | ASSPRGRREQPQH
13 | TRBJ2-1 | TRBV5-5 | ASSRLAGSYNEQF
13 | TRBJ2-7 | TRBV2 | ASSEQRGGSYEQY
12 | TRBJ1-3 | TRBV28 | ASRGTGEGNTIY
12 | TRBJ2-1 | TRBV28 | ASRRGGGLREQF
14 | TRBJ1-3 | TRBV2 | ASSEGGNAAGNTIY
13 | TRBJ2-7 | TRBV7-9 | ASSLRLAGSYEQY
14 | TRBJ1-2 | TRBV5-6 | ASSRTGFLLDYGYT
13 | TRBJ1-3 | TRBV13 | ASSWDSYSGNTIY
12 | TRBJ2-1 | TRBV28 | ASSLGREYNEQF
14 | TRBJ2-2 | TRBV7-7 | ASSLGARDWSGELF
13 | TRBJ2-7 | TRBV2 | ASARDRYTPYEQY
13 | TRBJ2-1 | TRBV18 | ASSQGLGQTNEQF
13 | TRBJ2-4 | TRBV2 | ASSEGPVTKNIQY
13 | TRBJ1-1 | TRBV5-6 | ASSFGVGMNTEAF
14 | TRBJ2-5 | TRBV28 | ASSSSLTGVPGTQY
12 | TRBJ1-4 | TRBV5-1 | ASSLGQGVEKLF
11 | TRBJ2-3 | TRBV6-5 | ASSYGGPDTQY
12 | TRBJ2-1 | TRBV27 | ASSGGATYNEQF
13 | TRBJ2-7 | TRBV27 | ASSFTSGASYEQY
11 | TRBJ2-3 | TRBV5-4 | ASSQYREDTQY
13 | TRBJ2-5 | TRBV5-1 | ASSLAPTIGGTQY
14 | TRBJ2-2 | TRBV4-2 | ASSTGLAGFTGELF